This paragraph reports one T cell receptor (beta chain). This sample stems from a study of blood T cell repertoires in COVID-19. Clones were sequenced by immunoSEQ multiplex PCR, and TCRdb holds only the in-frame ones, with some missing. The table includes 98,000 or so clones, about four fifths detected once. Trimming took 2 bases from V and 7 from J; bases not matched to a gene: 10. Germline-derived CDR1 and CDR2 are SGHDT and YYEEEE. The CDR3 has 15 residues. The sample comprised peripheral blood. V gene TRBV5-6 combines with J gene TRBJ1-2; TRBD1 aligns across 8 bases. The clonotype originates from an elderly woman with active or convalescent COVID-19. The CDR3 reads CASSFSGQGAGGYTF. Written as DNA, the CDR3 is TGTGCCAGCAGCTTTTCTGGGCAGGGGGCCGGTGGCTACACCTTC.